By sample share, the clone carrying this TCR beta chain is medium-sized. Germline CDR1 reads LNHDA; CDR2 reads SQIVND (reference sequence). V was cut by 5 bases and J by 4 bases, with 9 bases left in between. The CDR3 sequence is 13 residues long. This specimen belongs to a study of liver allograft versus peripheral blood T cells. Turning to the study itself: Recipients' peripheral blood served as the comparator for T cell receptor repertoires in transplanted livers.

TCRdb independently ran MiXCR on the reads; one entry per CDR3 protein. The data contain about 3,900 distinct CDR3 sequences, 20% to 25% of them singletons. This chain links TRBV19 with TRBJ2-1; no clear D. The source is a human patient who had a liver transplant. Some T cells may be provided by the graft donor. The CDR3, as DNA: TGTGCCAGTAGTGTTAATGATTACAATGAGCAGTTCTTC. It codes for CASSVNDYNEQFF. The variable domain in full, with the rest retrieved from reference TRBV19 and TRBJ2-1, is DGGITQSPKYLFRKEGQNVTLSCEQNLNHDAMYWYRQDPGQGLRLIYYSQIVNDFQKGDIAEGYSVSREKKESFPLTVTSAQKNPTAFYLCASSVNDYNEQFFGPGTRLTVL.